What follows is one TCR beta chain and its context. This entry belongs to a study of T-cell memory formation after mild COVID-19. One entry per CDR3 protein results from TCRdb running MiXCR on the 5' RACE reads. The sample shows fewer than 450,000 distinct CDR3 sequences, more than 20% of them seen only once. The sample taken for sequencing was PBMCs or a T cell subset sorted from them (not recorded which). The sequence was collected from an adult woman who had mild COVID-19 (a few samples of this study predate the infection). Cell type and time point are not known.

As DNA, the CDR3 is TGCAGTGCTAGAGCGCCGGATAGCAATCAGCCCCAGCATTTT. This codes for CSARAPDSNQPQHF. The chain joins TRBV20-1 to TRBJ1-5, with D uncertain. Germline CDR1 DFQATT, CDR2 SNEGSKA (reference sequence). The CDR3 has 14 residues. The V and J ends lost 1 base and 0 bases respectively, with 7 bases between them.